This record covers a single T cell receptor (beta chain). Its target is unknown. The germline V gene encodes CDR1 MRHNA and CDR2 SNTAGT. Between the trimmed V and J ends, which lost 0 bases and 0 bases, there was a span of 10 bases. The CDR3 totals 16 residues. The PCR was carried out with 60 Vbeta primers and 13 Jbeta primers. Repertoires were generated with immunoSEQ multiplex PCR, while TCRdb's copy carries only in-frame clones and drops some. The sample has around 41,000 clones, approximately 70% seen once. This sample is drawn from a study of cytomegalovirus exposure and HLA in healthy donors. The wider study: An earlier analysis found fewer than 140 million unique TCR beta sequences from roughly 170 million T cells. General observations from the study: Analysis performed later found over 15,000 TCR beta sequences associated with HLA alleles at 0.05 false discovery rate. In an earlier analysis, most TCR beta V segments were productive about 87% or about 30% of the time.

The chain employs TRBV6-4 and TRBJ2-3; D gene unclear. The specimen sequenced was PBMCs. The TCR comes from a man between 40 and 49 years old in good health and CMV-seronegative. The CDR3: CASSDSSASSTDTQYF. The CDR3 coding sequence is TGTGCCAGCAGTGACTCGTCAGCGAGTAGCACAGATACGCAGTATTTT.